This T cell receptor beta chain was retrieved from a study of blood T cell repertoires in COVID-19. Overall study: COVID-19 samples from acute and convalescent phases originated in the United States, Italy and Spain.

Method: immunoSEQ multiplex PCR; TCRdb's copy keeps in-frame clones and lacks some. The sample has 200,000 to 250,000 clones, 86% seen once. The CDR3 spans 14 residues. V lost 3 bases and J lost 9, with 12 bases in between. The germline V gene has CDR1 SGHTA and CDR2 FQGTGA. The rearrangement links TRBV7-3 to TRBJ1-6; D possibly corresponds to TRBD1 (6 bases). Sequenced input: peripheral blood. The clonotype originates from a middle-aged man with acute or convalescent COVID-19. CDR3 bases: TGTGCCAGCAGCTTCGGGGGCGGGGGTTCACCCCTCCACTTT. As protein: CASSFGGGGSPLHF.